This T cell receptor beta chain was captured by sequencing in a study of cytomegalovirus exposure and HLA in healthy donors. Study-level findings and limits: The later analysis indicated that the majority of CMV-associated TCR beta chains appeared HLA-restricted.

PCR employed 60 Vbeta and 13 Jbeta primers. Method: immunoSEQ multiplex PCR; TCRdb's copy keeps in-frame clones and lacks some. The sample shows about 180,000 clones, 65% to 85% of them seen only once. Germline-derived CDR1 and CDR2 are LNHDA and SQIVND (reference sequence). The CDR3 covers 14 residues. J lost 4 bases, V lost 9 bases, and 12 bases had no gene match. Note on this clone: The antigen is undetermined.

Sequenced: PBMCs. The chain combines TRBV19 with TRBJ2-7, with 7 bases fitting TRBD2. The TCR was taken from a male donor in good health and CMV-seronegative. The CDR3 loop reads CASSNDGGTYEQYF. The CDR3, as DNA: TGTGCCAGCTCAAACGACGGGGGGACGTACGAGCAGTACTTC.